The TCR beta chain described here comes from a study of shared clonotypes between healthy human individuals. Study-wide context: CD4 naive cells filled three plates per donor, CD4 memory three, CD8 naive two and CD8 memory one.

Deletions cut 6 bases from V and 2 bases from J, with 14 bases between. CDR3 length: 15 residues. Germline lookup yields CDR1 MNHEY and CDR2 SVGAGI. Only in-frame clones appear in the TCRdb table, and some are missing; sequencing was by immunoSEQ multiplex PCR. The sample shows some 2.1 million clones, 93% of them seen only once. CD45RO-negative cells were positively selected for CCR7, leaving out terminally differentiated effector memory CD45RA+ cells. V is TRBV6-5 and J is TRBJ1-5, with a tentative D call TRBD1 (5 bases). The sequenced material came from naive CD8+ T cells from PBMCs. This receptor was obtained from a man aged 18 to 35 in good health. Some clones in this sample may be carry-over from other donors' samples. The CDR3 DNA follows: TGTGCCAGCAGCTCATCCCCCAGGGGCAATCAGCCCCAGCATTTT. Translation gives CASSSSPRGNQPQHF.